Below are 31 T cell receptor beta chains sequenced from a single sample in a study of OX40 agonist ivuxolimab in advanced cancers. TCRdb's table, derived via immunoSEQ multiplex PCR, lists solely in-frame clones and lacks some. The data hold fewer than 85,000 clones, with less than 85% observed a single time. Material: CD4+ or CD8+ T cells sorted from blood, obtained in a trial of the OX40 agonist ivuxolimab. Receptor source: an adult with an advanced solid tumor such as melanoma, head and neck, liver or kidney cancer.

This chain connects TRBV7-9 to TRBJ2-7, with 11 bases matching TRBD2. Germline V CDR1 and CDR2: SEHNR, FQNEAQ (reference sequence). This CDR3 is built from 15 residues. The V and J ends lost 0 bases and 4 bases, in that order; junction bases with no gene match: 2. The CDR3 DNA reads as TGTGCCAGCAGCTTAGCGGGACTAGCGGTGTACGAGCAGTACTTC. Translating it yields CASSLAGLAVYEQYF.

The gene calls are TRBV28 and TRBJ2-7, with D possibly TRBD2 on 6 matching bases. Germline V gene data show CDR1 as MDHEN and CDR2 as SYDVKM. V was clipped by 3 bases and J by 2 bases, with 20 bases between them. The CDR3 loop spans 17 amino acids. In nucleotides, the CDR3 is TGTGCCAGCAGTTTGGGCCGGTGGGGGGAGGCTACCTACGAGCAGTACTTC. It codes for CASSLGRWGEATYEQYF.

CDR3 protein: CAISASRARLARTDTQYF. CDR3 nucleotide sequence: TGTGCCATCAGTGCCAGCCGCGCCAGATTAGCCCGCACAGATACGCAGTATTTT. The chain uses TRBV10-3 and TRBJ2-3; D call uncertain. V was clipped by 4 bases and J by 1 base, with 21 bases between them. Germline V gene lookup returns CDR1 ENHRY and CDR2 SYGVKD. The CDR3 covers 18 residues.

The chain uses TRBV11-2 and TRBJ1-4, with D tentatively TRBD1 (6 bases). The CDR3 is 15 residues long. Trimming took off 5 bases at V and 8 bases at J, with 18 bases between the two ends. Germline assignment: CDR1 SGHAT and CDR2 FQNNGV. This chain's CDR3 is CASSTGAGDGEKLFF. CDR3 coding DNA: TGTGCCAGCAGCACCGGGGCAGGGGATGGGGAAAAACTGTTTTTT.

The J gene is TRBJ2-6, the V gene TRBV6-4, with 7 bases aligning to TRBD1. Per germline, CDR1 MRHNA and CDR2 SNTAGT. This CDR3 comprises 15 residues. V trimming: 5 bases; J trimming: 8 bases; junction bases outside the gene matches: 9. This CDR3 is CASSPNRGVTNVLTF. The DNA for the CDR3 is TGTGCCAGCAGTCCTAACAGGGGAGTCACCAACGTCCTGACTTTC.

This clone is a singleton in its sample. The V call is TRBV6-5, the J call TRBJ1-5, with 8 bases fitting TRBD1. Germline lookup yields CDR1 MNHEY and CDR2 SVGAGI. The CDR3 runs to 15 residues. V was pared by 6 bases and J by 0 bases, with 4 bases of the junction left unmatched. The CDR3 region has the DNA TGTGCCAGCAGCCTGGGACAGGTTAGCAATCAGCCCCAGCATTTT. Translated: CASSLGQVSNQPQHF.

The chain employs TRBV14 and TRBJ2-3; a possible D gene is TRBD1 (6 bases). The CDR3 totals 13 residues. Germline CDR1 is SGHDN and CDR2 is FVKESK. V was pared by 4 bases and J by 7 bases, with 12 bases between. The CDR3 nucleotides are TGTGCCAGCAGCCGGACAGTTCAGAATACGCAGTATTTT. This translates into CASSRTVQNTQYF.

The CDR3 DNA follows: TGCAGCGTTGGGGGGCGGCAGACCCAGTACTTC. Its protein product is CSVGGRQTQYF. The chain recombines TRBV29-1 with TRBJ2-5; a weak D match, TRBD1 (6 bases). The germline gives CDR1 SQVTM, CDR2 ANQGSEA. V shed 4 bases and J shed 6 bases, with 9 bases lying between them. This CDR3 is 11 amino acids long.

This chain's CDR3 is CASSAHSSGANVLTF. Written as DNA, the CDR3 is TGTGCCAGCAGCGCGCATAGCTCTGGGGCCAACGTCCTGACTTTC. The V gene is TRBV9, the J gene TRBJ2-6; no clear D. Germline V gene sequence: CDR1 SGDLS, CDR2 YYNGEE. There are 15 residues in the CDR3. Trimming stripped 3 bases from V and 0 bases from J, with 7 bases between.

This clone was seen only once. The gene calls are TRBV9 and TRBJ2-3, with unresolved D. V was cut by 1 base and J by 6 bases, with 21 bases left in between. Germline CDR1 SGDLS, CDR2 YYNGEE. The CDR3 spans 17 residues. The CDR3 is CASSVSGGFGLLDTQYF. CDR3 sequence (DNA): TGTGCCAGCAGCGTATCTGGCGGCTTTGGATTGCTCGATACGCAGTATTTT.

This rearrangement joins TRBV27 to TRBJ2-3, with D maybe TRBD2 (6 bases). Trimming took 3 bases from V and 5 from J, leaving 15 bases between them. This CDR3 contains 15 residues. Germline-derived CDR1 and CDR2 are MNHEY and SMNVEV (reference sequence). Here the CDR3 DNA reads TGTGCCAGCAGTTTTCAGGAGGGTTATGGAGATACGCAGTATTTT. This translates into CASSFQEGYGDTQYF.

CDR3 sequence: CASSPPPTNEKLFF. The DNA of the CDR3 is TGTGCCAGCAGCCCGCCTCCAACTAATGAAAAACTGTTTTTT. V gene TRBV7-3 combines with J gene TRBJ1-4, with D hard to call. Germline CDR1 and CDR2: SGHTA and FQGTGA. The CDR3 is made up of 14 amino acids. With 5 bases removed from V and 0 bases from J, the gap between germline ends came to 7 bases. The full variable domain, with the rest looked up from reference TRBV7-3 and TRBJ1-4, is GAGVSQTPSNKVTEKGKYVELRCDPISGHTALYWYRQSLGQGPEFLIYFQGTGAADDSGLPNDRFFAVRPEGSVSTLKIQRTERGDSAVYLCASSPPPTNEKLFFGSGTQLSVL.

This clone was detected once. The chain links TRBV19 to TRBJ1-3, with TRBD1 as a possible D gene (5 bases). CDR3 size: 18 residues. Germline assignment: CDR1 LNHDA and CDR2 SQIVND (reference sequence). The V end lost 0 bases, the J end lost 2 bases, and 17 bases lay between the germline ends. As DNA, the CDR3 is TGTGCCAGTAGTATAGACAGGTCGGGGGGAGTAACTGGAAACACCATATATTTT. It encodes CASSIDRSGGVTGNTIYF.

J is TRBJ2-5 and V is TRBV5-4; D is possibly TRBD2 (6 bases). CDR3 length equals 19 residues. V gave up 4 bases and J gave up 4 bases, with 29 bases separating them. Germline assignment: CDR1 SGHNT and CDR2 YYREEE (reference sequence). CDR3 DNA: TGTGCCAGCAGCGGAGGGCTTCGCGGGGAAGGGACCGGGGGAGAGACCCAGTACTTC. This gives the protein CASSGGLRGEGTGGETQYF.

The CDR3 sequence: CASSPSSSVADTQYF. DNA for the CDR3: TGTGCCAGCAGCCCTTCATCAAGCGTAGCAGATACGCAGTATTTT. The V gene is TRBV5-6, the J gene TRBJ2-3; D is uncertain. This CDR3 is 15 amino acids long. The V gene's germline CDR1 is SGHDT and CDR2 YYEEEE. V was shortened by 4 bases and J by 4 bases, with 16 bases between the two germline ends.

The chain links TRBV5-1 to TRBJ2-3; unclear D gene. V dropped 7 bases and J dropped 1 base, with 10 bases sitting between them. CDR1 is SGHRS and CDR2 is YFSETQ in the germline V gene. The CDR3 has 13 residues. The CDR3: CASHLGGTDTQYF. CDR3 sequence (DNA): TGCGCCAGCCACTTGGGTGGCACAGATACGCAGTATTTT.

The chain links TRBV19 to TRBJ1-4, with D tentatively TRBD1 (6 bases). The CDR3 extends over 13 amino acids. The V end was cut by 4 bases, the J end by 8 bases, with 11 bases between. Germline V gene lookup returns CDR1 LNHDA and CDR2 SQIVND (reference sequence). CDR3 bases: TGTGCCAGTAGTACACAGGGTGTGGAAAAACTGTTTTTT. It codes for CASSTQGVEKLFF. Based on the CDR3 plus reference TRBV19 and TRBJ1-4, the full variable domain is DGGITQSPKYLFRKEGQNVTLSCEQNLNHDAMYWYRQDPGQGLRLIYYSQIVNDFQKGDIAEGYSVSREKKESFPLTVTSAQKNPTAFYLCASSTQGVEKLFFGSGTQLSVL.

The chain joins TRBV2 to TRBJ2-1; tentatively, D is TRBD2 (5 bases). CDR1 SNHLY and CDR2 FYNNEI come from the germline V gene. The CDR3 length is 13 residues. The V end lost 8 bases, the J end lost 6 bases, and 14 bases lay between the germline ends. CDR3: CASGAGDINEQFF. The CDR3 region has the DNA TGTGCCAGCGGAGCCGGGGATATCAATGAGCAGTTCTTC.

The chain is built from TRBV7-9 and TRBJ1-1, with a tentative D call TRBD1 (6 bases). CDR3 length equals 15 residues. Trimming stripped 6 bases from V and 4 bases from J, with 18 bases between. CDR1 is SEHNR, CDR2 FQNEAQ, per germline (reference sequence). The CDR3 bases are TGTGCCAGCAGGACCGTCAGGGGAGTTAGCACTGAAGCTTTCTTT. This encodes CASRTVRGVSTEAFF.

The V and J genes are TRBV7-2 and TRBJ2-6; 8 bases agree with TRBD2. CDR3 length: 16 residues. Looked up from germline, CDR1 is SGHTA and CDR2 is FQGNSA. V lost 3 bases and J lost 2; bases outside the gene matches: 3. The CDR3 loop is CASSFRGGAGANVLTF. CDR3 DNA: TGTGCCAGCAGCTTCCGGGGGGGCGCTGGGGCCAACGTCCTGACTTTC.

V is TRBV30 and J is TRBJ1-5; D is possibly TRBD1 (5 bases). The V and J ends lost 2 bases and 7 bases respectively, with 12 bases between them. This CDR3 has 13 amino acids. From germline, CDR1 is GTSNPN and CDR2 SVGIG (reference sequence). The CDR3 here is CAWSIRGVQPQHF. As DNA, the CDR3 is TGTGCCTGGAGTATAAGGGGTGTACAGCCCCAGCATTTT.

In this sample, this clone turned up a few times. This sequence joins TRBV5-1 and TRBJ1-4, with 8 bases identical to TRBD1. V shed 5 bases and J 4 bases; nucleotides not matched to a gene: 13. The CDR3 is 17 amino acids. Germline assignment: CDR1 SGHRS and CDR2 YFSETQ. The CDR3: CASSYAAGGDSNEKLFF. DNA for the CDR3: TGCGCCAGCAGTTACGCTGCAGGGGGCGATAGTAATGAAAAACTGTTTTTT. The full variable domain, in which reference TRBV5-1 and TRBJ1-4 provide the parts outside the CDR3, is KAGVTQTPRYLIKTRGQQVTLSCSPISGHRSVSWYQQTPGQGLQFLFEYFSETQRNKGNFPGRFSGRQFSNSRSEMNVSTLELGDSALYLCASSYAAGGDSNEKLFFGSGTQLSVL.

The chain is built from TRBV7-2 and TRBJ1-1, with 7 positions matching TRBD1. Germline V lookup: CDR1 SGHTA, CDR2 FQGNSA. This CDR3 has 14 residues. V dropped 3 bases and J dropped 5; count of bases not matched to a gene: 6. CDR3 nucleotide sequence: TGTGCCAGCAGCTTGCAGGGGGTTGGGACTGAAGCTTTCTTT. Protein sequence: CASSLQGVGTEAFF.

The gene calls are TRBV6-1 and TRBJ2-1; 8 bases match TRBD1. Per germline, CDR1 MNHNS and CDR2 SASEGT. V lost 10 bases, J lost 1 base, and 6 bases stayed unmatched. This CDR3 is built from 14 residues. In DNA form, the CDR3 reads TGTGCCACCTCCTGGACAGGGTCCTACAATGAGCAGTTCTTC. Protein: CATSWTGSYNEQFF.

The gene calls are TRBV5-1 and TRBJ2-7; a possible D gene is TRBD2 (6 bases). CDR3 length: 15 residues. Germline CDR1 reads SGHRS; CDR2 reads YFSETQ. V shed 4 bases and J shed 9 bases, with 23 bases lying between them. CDR3 DNA sequence: TGCGCCAGCAGCGACAATGTTGGGGACTCCCAACCGCAGTACTTC. It yields the protein CASSDNVGDSQPQYF.

V and J are TRBV29-1 and TRBJ2-2; the match to TRBD1 covers 7 bases. Trimming took 5 bases from V and 3 from J; bases not matched to a gene: 6. In germline, CDR1 is SQVTM, CDR2 ANQGSEA. This CDR3 is built from 14 residues. The DNA for the CDR3 is TGCAGCGTTACTGACAGGGTCGACACCGGGGAGCTGTTTTTT. This sequence encodes CSVTDRVDTGELFF.

The rearrangement uses TRBV14 and TRBJ1-3, with D unresolved. CDR3 length: 15 amino acids. With 0 bases removed from V and 0 bases from J, the gap between germline ends came to 6 bases. Germline CDR1 SGHDN, CDR2 FVKESK. CDR3 bases: TGTGCCAGCAGCCAAGACGGTATCTCTGGAAACACCATATATTTT. This encodes CASSQDGISGNTIYF.

The J gene is TRBJ2-3, the V gene TRBV5-1, with D unresolved. Per the germline V gene, CDR1 is SGHRS and CDR2 is YFSETQ. The CDR3 covers 14 residues. With 0 bases removed from V and 3 bases from J, the gap between germline ends came to 8 bases. The DNA of the CDR3 is TGCGCCAGCAGCTTGGTAATGGGGACAGATACGCAGTATTTT. Translation gives CASSLVMGTDTQYF.

This clone was found once. The rearrangement links TRBV5-3 to TRBJ2-3; 11 nucleotides align to TRBD1. TRBV5-3 is an ORF, with its function uncertain. The CDR3 is 15 amino acids. V was clipped by 3 bases and J by 5 bases; unmatched bases: 5. CDR3 DNA: TGTGCCAGAAGCTCGGACAGGGGGCAGGGAGATACGCAGTATTTT. Protein: CARSSDRGQGDTQYF.

The rearrangement uses TRBV28 and TRBJ2-7; 13 bases match TRBD2. CDR1 is MDHEN, CDR2 SYDVKM, per germline. V lost 7 bases, J lost 4 bases, and 7 bases stayed unmatched. The CDR3 sequence is 15 residues long. CDR3 nucleotide sequence: TGTGCCAGCACACTAGCGGGAGGGCCTCTGTACGAGCAGTACTTC. This translates into CASTLAGGPLYEQYF.

This chain uses TRBV6-4 with TRBJ2-7; D is unresolved. The V end was cut by 8 bases, the J end by 6 bases, with 20 bases between. CDR3 size: 14 residues. Germline values: CDR1 MRHNA, CDR2 SNTAGT. The CDR3 bases are TGTGCCAGCCGGGCGTCACCAGCTGCCCCCGAGCAGTACTTC. This encodes CASRASPAAPEQYF.